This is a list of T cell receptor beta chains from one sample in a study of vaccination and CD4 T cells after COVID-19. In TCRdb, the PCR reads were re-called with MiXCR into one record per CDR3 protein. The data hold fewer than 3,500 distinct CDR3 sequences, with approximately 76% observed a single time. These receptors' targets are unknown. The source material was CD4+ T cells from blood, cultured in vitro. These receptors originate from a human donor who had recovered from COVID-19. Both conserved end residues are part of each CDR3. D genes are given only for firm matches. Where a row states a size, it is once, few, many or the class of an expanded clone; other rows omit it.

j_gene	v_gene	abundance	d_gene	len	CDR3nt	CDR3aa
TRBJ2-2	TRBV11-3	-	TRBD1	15	TGTGCCAGCAGACGGACAGGGGAGGGCACCGGGGAGCTGTTTTTT	CASRRTGEGTGELFF
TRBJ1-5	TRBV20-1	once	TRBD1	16	TGCAGTGCCCAGACAGGGAAAGAAGGTGGTATGCAGCCCCAGCATTTT	CSAQTGKEGGMQPQHF
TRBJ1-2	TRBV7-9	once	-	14	TGTGCCAGCAGCTTAGCAGGCGGTGGCTATGGCTACACCTTC	CASSLAGGGYGYTF
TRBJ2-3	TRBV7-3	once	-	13	TGTGCCAGCAGCTTAATAGCCCTAGATACGCAGTATTTT	CASSLIALDTQYF
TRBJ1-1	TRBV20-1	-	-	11	TGCAGTGCTAGTCCCTCAGGGGAAGCTTTCTTT	CSASPSGEAFF
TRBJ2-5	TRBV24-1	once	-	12	TGTGCCACCAGTGATTCGGTTAGGACCCAGTACTTC	CATSDSVRTQYF
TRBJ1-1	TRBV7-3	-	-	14	TGTGCCAGCAGCTTATCGGGGGGTAGCGCTGAAGCTTTCTTT	CASSLSGGSAEAFF
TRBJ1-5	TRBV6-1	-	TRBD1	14	TGTGCCAGCAGTGGGACAGGGAGGCAGCAGCCCCAGCATTTT	CASSGTGRQQPQHF
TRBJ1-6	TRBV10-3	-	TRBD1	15	TGTGCCATCAGTGGAACCGGGACAGGGGATTCACCCCTCCACTTT	CAISGTGTGDSPLHF
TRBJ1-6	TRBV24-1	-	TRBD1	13	TGTGCCACCAGAGGGACAGGGGAATCACCCCTCCACTTT	CATRGTGESPLHF
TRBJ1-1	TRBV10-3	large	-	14	TGTGCCATCAGTGAGGGGACGGAGGCGACTGAAGCTTTCTTT	CAISEGTEATEAFF
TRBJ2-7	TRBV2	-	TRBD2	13	TGTGCCAGCAAGCTAGCGGGGGCGAACGAGCAGTACTTC	CASKLAGANEQYF
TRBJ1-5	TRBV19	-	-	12	TGTGCCAGTAGTCTCGAAGGGCAGCCCCAGCATTTT	CASSLEGQPQHF
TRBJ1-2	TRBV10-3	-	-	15	TGTGCCATCAGTGGCCGGGACGGACAAAACTATGGCTACACCTTC	CAISGRDGQNYGYTF
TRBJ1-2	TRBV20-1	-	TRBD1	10	TGCAGTGCTGGACAGGGAGCCTACACCTTC	CSAGQGAYTF
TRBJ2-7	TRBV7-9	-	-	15	TGTGCCAGCAGCTTAGGGGACGGACGATCCTACGAGCAGTACTTC	CASSLGDGRSYEQYF
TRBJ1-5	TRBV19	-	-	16	TGTGCCACTAAAAGTGAAGGACGGTCGGGGGGACAGCCCCAGCATTTT	CATKSEGRSGGQPQHF
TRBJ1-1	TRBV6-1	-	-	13	TGTGCCAGCCTCGGACATACGAACACTGAAGCTTTCTTT	CASLGHTNTEAFF
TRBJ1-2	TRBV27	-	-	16	TGTGCCAGCAGTCCCCAGTCTGAGGGCGGGAGGCATGGCTACACCTTC	CASSPQSEGGRHGYTF
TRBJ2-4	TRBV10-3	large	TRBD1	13	TGTGCCATCAATACAGGGGCCGAGGACATTCAGTACTTC	CAINTGAEDIQYF
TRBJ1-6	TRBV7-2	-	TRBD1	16	TGTGCCAGCAGCTTTCCGGGACAGGGGGCGAATTCACCCCTCCACTTT	CASSFPGQGANSPLHF
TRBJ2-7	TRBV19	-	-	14	TGTGCCAGTAGTATAGATAGCGACAGAGCGTTCCAGTACTTC	CASSIDSDRAFQYF
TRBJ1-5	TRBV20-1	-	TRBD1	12	TGCAGTGCTAGGGACAGGAGTCAGCCCCAGCATTTT	CSARDRSQPQHF
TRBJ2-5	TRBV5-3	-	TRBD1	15	TGTGCCAGCAGCCCTTTGGACAGGGTCCAAGAGACCCAGTACTTC	CASSPLDRVQETQYF
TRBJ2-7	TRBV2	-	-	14	TGTGCCAGCATTCACAGGGTGGGAGGGTACGAGCAGTACTTC	CASIHRVGGYEQYF
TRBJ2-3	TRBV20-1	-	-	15	TGCAGTGCAGGATACAGGGAAGGGGGCACAGATACGCAGTATTTT	CSAGYREGGTDTQYF
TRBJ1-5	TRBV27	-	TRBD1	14	TGTGCCAGCAGTTCACGACAGGGAGGACAGCCCCAGCATTTT	CASSSRQGGQPQHF
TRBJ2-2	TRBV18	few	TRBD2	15	TGTGCCAGCTCTCAGAGCGGGGGGAGCACCGGGGAGCTGTTTTTT	CASSQSGGSTGELFF
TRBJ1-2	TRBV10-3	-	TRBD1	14	TGTGCCAGCAGGGGGACGGTCGCTAACTATGGCTACACCTTC	CASRGTVANYGYTF
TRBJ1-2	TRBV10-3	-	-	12	TGTGCCATCAGTGAGACAGGTTATGGCTACACCTTC	CAISETGYGYTF
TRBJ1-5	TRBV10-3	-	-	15	TGTGCCATCAGTGAGTACGGTAATAGCAATCAGCCCCAGCATTTT	CAISEYGNSNQPQHF
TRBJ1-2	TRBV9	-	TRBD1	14	TGTGCCAGCAGCGTCGGACAGGGGAACTATGGCTACACCTTC	CASSVGQGNYGYTF
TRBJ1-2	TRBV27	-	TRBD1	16	TGTGCCAGCAGTTCAACTGGGACAGTCTCTAACTATGGCTACACCTTC	CASSSTGTVSNYGYTF
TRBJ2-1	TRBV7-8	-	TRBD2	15	TGTGCCAGCAGCTTAACGGGCGGGGGTTACAATGAGCAGTTCTTC	CASSLTGGGYNEQFF
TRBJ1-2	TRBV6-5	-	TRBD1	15	TGTGCCAGCAGTTACTCGGGGACAGGGGCATATGGCTACACCTTC	CASSYSGTGAYGYTF